Following are 2 T cell receptor beta chains from one sample sequenced in a study of cytomegalovirus exposure and HLA in healthy donors. Primers included in the PCR were 60 Vbeta and 13 Jbeta primers. TCRdb's copy holds only in-frame clones and misses some; the assay was immunoSEQ multiplex PCR. Here the sample spans some 120,000 clones, around three quarters being singletons. The sample consisted of PBMCs. The receptors were sampled from a woman between 40 and 55 years old in good health and CMV-seropositive.

The rearrangement joins TRBV6-5 to TRBJ1-5; the D gene is possibly TRBD1 (6 bases). This CDR3 contains 14 residues. The ends were cut back, 4 bases at V and 9 bases at J, with 16 bases in the middle. Germline V gives CDR1 MNHEY, CDR2 SVGAGI. CDR3 nucleotide sequence: TGTGCCAGCAGTTCGAACCAGGGGTGGGGGCCCCAGCATTTT. Translated: CASSSNQGWGPQHF.

V usage is TRBV5-6 and J usage is TRBJ1-5, with D tentatively TRBD1 (5 bases). The CDR3 spans 14 residues. Germline assignment: CDR1 SGHDT and CDR2 YYEEEE. V was trimmed by 2 bases and J by 4 bases, leaving 10 bases between them. The DNA for the CDR3 is TGTGCCAGCAGCTTTTTAGGGACTAATCAGCCCCAGCATTTT. It codes for CASSFLGTNQPQHF.